The next 29 T cell receptor beta chains were all read from a single sample in a study of shared clonotypes between healthy human individuals. Profiling relied on immunoSEQ multiplex PCR, and the TCRdb table lists in-frame clones only, not all of them. The sample gives fewer than 1.6 million clones, about 98.5% of which show up once; over 0.3% is in the top ten. The source material was naive CD4+ T cells sorted from blood. Subset reported: CD45RA+ positively selected. The source is a man aged 25 to 40 in good health.

The gene calls are TRBV7-9 and TRBJ2-7; D may be TRBD2 (7 bases). The CDR3 runs to 15 residues. The germline gives CDR1 SEHNR, CDR2 FQNEAQ (reference sequence). The germline V and J ends were trimmed by 5 bases and 8 bases, with 22 bases remaining between them. CDR3 region: CASSGRGEGDTKQYF. CDR3 DNA sequence: TGTGCCAGCAGCGGTAGGGGGGAGGGTGATACGAAGCAGTACTTC. The full variable domain, rest sourced from reference TRBV7-9 and TRBJ2-7, is DTGVSQNPRHKITKRGQNVTFRCDPISEHNRLYWYRQTLGQGPEFLTYFQNEAQLEKSRLLSDRFSAERPKGSFSTLEIQRTEQGDSAMYLCASSGRGEGDTKQYFGPGTRLTVT.

The CDR3 sequence: CASSLDGGHGEQYF. The DNA of the CDR3 is TGTGCCAGCAGCTTAGATGGGGGGCACGGCGAGCAGTACTTC. The chain uses TRBV11-2 and TRBJ2-7, with D perhaps given as TRBD1 or TRBD2 (6 bases each). Trimming stripped 0 bases from V and 6 bases from J, with 12 bases between. This CDR3 contains 14 residues. Germline-derived CDR1 and CDR2 are SGHAT and FQNNGV. The variable domain in full, completed from reference TRBV11-2 and TRBJ2-7, reads EAGVAQSPRYKIIEKRQSVAFWCNPISGHATLYWYQQILGQGPKLLIQFQNNGVVDDSQLPKDRFSAERLKGVDSTLKIQPAKLEDSAVYLCASSLDGGHGEQYFGPGTRLTVT.

The CDR3 nucleotides are TGTGCCAGCTCACTGAGCTGGACAGGGGTCAACACTGAAGCTTTCTTT. Its translation: CASSLSWTGVNTEAFF. This rearrangement joins TRBV18 to TRBJ1-1, with 9 bases identical to TRBD1. The CDR3 has 16 amino acids. The germline V gene has CDR1 KGHSH and CDR2 LQKENI. With V trimmed by 4 bases and J by 2 bases, 8 bases remained unmatched.

V usage is TRBV14 and J usage is TRBJ1-2; D remains unclear. Trimming removed 4 bases at V and 2 bases at J, with 14 bases between. CDR1 SGHDN and CDR2 FVKESK come from the germline V gene. There are 15 residues in the CDR3. The CDR3 spells CASSPVRSGNYGYTF. CDR3 coding DNA: TGTGCCAGCAGCCCGGTCAGATCGGGGAACTATGGCTACACCTTC.

CDR3 in DNA: TGTGCCAGCAGTTGGAACGGGGGGATCGGGGAGCTGTTTTTT. Translated: CASSWNGGIGELFF. The J gene is TRBJ2-2, the V gene TRBV6-5, with 7 bases aligning to TRBD2. The CDR3 is 14 residues long. Germline CDR1 and CDR2: MNHEY and SVGAGI. The J segment lost 7 bases and the V segment lost 4 bases, leaving 6 bases of the junction unmatched.

J is TRBJ1-2 and V is TRBV27; perhaps TRBD1 as D (5 bases). This CDR3 is built from 14 residues. Trimming cost V 6 bases and J 7 bases, with 18 bases left between them. Germline loops: CDR1 MNHEY, CDR2 SMNVEV (reference sequence). The CDR3 sequence is CASSLQGGVGGYTF. The CDR3 bases are TGTGCCAGCAGCCTCCAGGGCGGTGTAGGTGGCTACACCTTC.

The CDR3 sequence: CASSLQRPAGYNEQFF. DNA for the CDR3: TGTGCCAGCAGTTTACAGCGGCCCGCAGGGTACAATGAGCAGTTCTTC. The chain is built from TRBV27 and TRBJ2-1; TRBD1 or TRBD2 may be the D gene (5 bases each). Germline CDR1 is MNHEY and CDR2 is SMNVEV (reference sequence). The CDR3 covers 16 residues. Trimming shortened V by 2 bases and J by 4 bases, and 15 bases separated the two germline ends.

The rearrangement joins TRBV11-2 to TRBJ2-1; either TRBD1 or TRBD2 may fit D (5 bases each). The V gene's germline CDR1 is SGHAT and CDR2 FQNNGV. The CDR3 runs to 17 residues. The V end lost 4 bases, the J end lost 10 bases, and 26 bases lay between the germline ends. The CDR3 nucleotides are TGTGCCAGCAGCTCCGGGAAACCCCGGGACCCTAGGTACGAGCAGTTCTTC. Translating gives CASSSGKPRDPRYEQFF.

This chain connects TRBV5-1 to TRBJ2-1, with D hard to call. The CDR3 sequence is 15 residues long. In germline, CDR1 is SGHRS, CDR2 YFSETQ. Trimming removed 4 bases from V and 0 bases from J, with 11 bases in between. CDR3 residues: CASSPALSSYNEQFF. As DNA, the CDR3 is TGCGCCAGCAGCCCAGCCTTGAGCTCCTACAATGAGCAGTTCTTC.

The rearrangement joins TRBV7-9 to TRBJ2-7, with D perhaps being TRBD1 or TRBD2 (5 bases each). Germline V gives CDR1 SEHNR, CDR2 FQNEAQ (reference sequence). Trimming cost V 5 bases and J 6 bases, with 11 bases left between them. The CDR3 contains 12 residues. The CDR3 loop reads CASSPRDGEQYF. For the CDR3, the DNA is TGTGCCAGCAGCCCCCGGGACGGCGAGCAGTACTTC.

This clone was seen just once. The chain links TRBV4-3 to TRBJ2-5, with 8 positions matching TRBD2. The CDR3 spans 15 residues. The J segment lost 4 bases and the V segment lost 0 bases, leaving 4 bases of the junction unmatched. The germline gives CDR1 LGHNA, CDR2 YSLEER. In DNA, the CDR3 is TGCGCCAGCAGCCAAGATGGGACTAGGAGAGAGACCCAGTACTTC. Protein: CASSQDGTRRETQYF.

The V gene is TRBV7-3, the J gene TRBJ2-2; TRBD2 agrees at 7 bases. With 8 bases clipped from V and 0 bases from J, the junction kept 0 bases outside the gene matches. Germline lookup yields CDR1 SGHTA and CDR2 FQGTGA. This CDR3 comprises 13 residues. CDR3 bases: TGTGCCAGCGGGAGGGCGAACACCGGGGAGCTGTTTTTT. As protein: CASGRANTGELFF.

V and J are TRBV19 and TRBJ1-5; perhaps TRBD1 as D (5 bases). Germline assignment: CDR1 LNHDA and CDR2 SQIVND (reference sequence). CDR3 length: 15 amino acids. Trimming shortened V by 6 bases and J by 1 base, and 13 bases separated the two germline ends. CDR3 region: CASRKGPSSNQPQHF. CDR3 nucleotide sequence: TGTGCCAGTAGAAAGGGGCCCTCGAGCAATCAGCCCCAGCATTTT. Based on the CDR3 plus reference TRBV19 and TRBJ1-5, the full variable domain is DGGITQSPKYLFRKEGQNVTLSCEQNLNHDAMYWYRQDPGQGLRLIYYSQIVNDFQKGDIAEGYSVSREKKESFPLTVTSAQKNPTAFYLCASRKGPSSNQPQHFGDGTRLSIL.

The chain combines TRBV19 with TRBJ1-1; D remains ambiguous. The V and J ends lost 1 base and 8 bases respectively, with 14 bases between them. This CDR3 is 14 amino acids long. Looked up from germline, CDR1 is LNHDA and CDR2 is SQIVND (reference sequence). The CDR3 sequence: CASSIGHAPLEAFF. For the CDR3, the DNA is TGTGCCAGTAGTATAGGGCATGCGCCACTGGAAGCTTTCTTT.

The rearrangement links TRBV5-1 to TRBJ2-7; unclear D gene. Germline CDR1 SGHRS, CDR2 YFSETQ. The V end lost 1 base, the J end lost 2 bases, and 13 bases lay between the germline ends. This CDR3 contains 15 residues. This chain's CDR3 is CASSLFGQPTYEQYF. The DNA for the CDR3 is TGCGCCAGCAGCTTGTTCGGCCAACCGACCTACGAGCAGTACTTC.

The chain links TRBV7-2 to TRBJ2-5; no clear D gene. Germline CDR1 and CDR2: SGHTA and FQGNSA. This CDR3 comprises 14 residues. The V end lost 1 base, the J end lost 5 bases, and 11 bases lay between the germline ends. The CDR3 DNA is TGTGCCAGCAGCTTAGAAGGCCAGAGGGAGACCCAGTACTTC. This codes for CASSLEGQRETQYF.

This clone appeared once. The chain is built from TRBV18 and TRBJ2-3, with 10 bases that match TRBD2. CDR3 length: 17 amino acids. Germline CDR1 and CDR2: KGHSH and LQKENI. V dropped 1 base and J dropped 4; count of bases not matched to a gene: 8. CDR3 sequence reads: CASSPLGLAGVSDTQYF. The CDR3 DNA follows: TGTGCCAGCTCACCACTGGGGCTAGCGGGAGTTTCAGATACGCAGTATTTT.

The rearrangement links TRBV7-9 to TRBJ2-3; no firm D call. Trimming left V 1 base short and J 1 base short, with 9 bases between. The CDR3 sequence is 15 residues long. Per the germline V gene, CDR1 is SEHNR and CDR2 is FQNEAQ (reference sequence). In DNA form, the CDR3 reads TGTGCCAGCAGCTTAGATTCGGCCCGCACAGATACGCAGTATTTT. Translating it yields CASSLDSARTDTQYF.

CDR3 in DNA: TGTGCCAGCAGTCCCAGGACTTCCCTCTACGAGCAGTACTTC. Residues: CASSPRTSLYEQYF. The chain carries TRBV6-1 and TRBJ2-7; weak D call: TRBD2 (5 bases). Per the germline V gene, CDR1 is MNHNS and CDR2 is SASEGT. The CDR3 has 14 residues. Trimming took off 5 bases at V and 3 bases at J, with 14 bases between the two ends.

The chain employs TRBV19 and TRBJ2-5, with 13 bases aligning to TRBD2. Germline V gives CDR1 LNHDA, CDR2 SQIVND (reference sequence). This CDR3 contains 17 residues. Losses at the gene ends were 4 bases for V and 5 bases for J; bases not matched to a gene: 10. The CDR3 coding sequence is TGTGCCAGTAGTACTAATAGAGGGACTAGCGGGAAGGAGACCCAGTACTTC. Translated: CASSTNRGTSGKETQYF.

The chain combines TRBV5-1 with TRBJ1-2, with D hard to call. The CDR3 covers 16 residues. Trimming shortened V by 0 bases and J by 8 bases, and 20 bases separated the two germline ends. The germline V gene encodes CDR1 SGHRS and CDR2 YFSETQ. The CDR3 protein is CASSLAVGSALIGYTF. For the CDR3, the DNA is TGCGCCAGCAGCTTGGCCGTGGGTTCGGCGCTAATAGGCTACACCTTC.

This clone was seen only once. The rearrangement joins TRBV28 to TRBJ1-5; 9 bases fit TRBD1. From germline, CDR1 is MDHEN and CDR2 SYDVKM. CDR3 length: 13 residues. Losses at the gene ends were 10 bases for V and 2 bases for J; bases not matched to a gene: 3. This CDR3 is CANRGPGNQPQHF. CDR3 nucleotides: TGTGCCAACAGGGGGCCGGGCAATCAGCCCCAGCATTTT.

V usage is TRBV19 and J usage is TRBJ2-3; perhaps TRBD2 as D (6 bases). The CDR3 has 15 residues. Germline-derived CDR1 and CDR2 are LNHDA and SQIVND (reference sequence). Trimming removed 6 bases from V and 0 bases from J, with 13 bases in between. The CDR3 DNA reads TGTGCCAGTAGGGGAGTAGCGGTCAGCACAGATACGCAGTATTTT. It is translated as CASRGVAVSTDTQYF. The full variable domain, its missing parts supplied by reference TRBV19 and TRBJ2-3, is DGGITQSPKYLFRKEGQNVTLSCEQNLNHDAMYWYRQDPGQGLRLIYYSQIVNDFQKGDIAEGYSVSREKKESFPLTVTSAQKNPTAFYLCASRGVAVSTDTQYFGPGTRLTVL.

This clone was recorded only once. The chain combines TRBV7-8 with TRBJ1-5, with no clear D. Germline assignment: CDR1 SGHVS and CDR2 FQNEAQ. The V end lost 0 bases, the J end lost 8 bases, and 11 bases lay between the germline ends. This CDR3 spans 14 amino acids. The CDR3 bases are TGTGCCAGCAGCTTAGCGGGCGAGGGCAAGCCCCAGCATTTT. Translated: CASSLAGEGKPQHF.

A remark on this clone: The sample carries other DNA sequences with the same CDR3. This chain links TRBV4-1 with TRBJ2-5; the D is unclear. Germline assignment: CDR1 MGHRA and CDR2 YSYEKL. V was trimmed by 1 base and J by 2 bases, leaving 5 bases between them. The CDR3 runs 13 residues. The CDR3 region is CASSQVGQETQYF. CDR3 nucleotides: TGCGCCAGCAGCCAAGTCGGGCAAGAGACCCAGTACTTC.

The chain links TRBV6-5 to TRBJ2-7; 8 nucleotides align to TRBD2. V shed 7 bases and J 1 base; nucleotides not matched to a gene: 9. Germline values: CDR1 MNHEY, CDR2 SVGAGI. CDR3 size: 15 residues. CDR3 sequence (DNA): TGTGCCAGCACCCGAGCGGGAGTGGGTTCCTACGAGCAGTACTTC. Its protein product is CASTRAGVGSYEQYF.

The gene calls are TRBV9 and TRBJ2-2; D not certain. The V gene lost 1 base and the J gene lost 0 bases, with 7 bases spanning the gap. Germline CDR1 SGDLS, CDR2 YYNGEE. The CDR3 runs to 15 residues. The DNA for the CDR3 is TGTGCCAGCAGCGTACTCGGGTCGAACACCGGGGAGCTGTTTTTT. Encoded protein: CASSVLGSNTGELFF.

Details on this clone: This sample includes further DNA sequences coding for the same CDR3. V and J are TRBV29-1 and TRBJ2-2, with TRBD1 matching 7 bases. This CDR3 has 13 amino acids. The germline gives CDR1 SQVTM, CDR2 ANQGSEA. The V gene end was trimmed by 3 bases and the J gene end by 4 bases; junction bases not matched to a gene: 2. CDR3 residues: CSVDRQGTGELFF. DNA of the CDR3: TGCAGCGTTGACCGACAGGGCACCGGGGAGCTGTTTTTT.

The chain is built from TRBV6-5 and TRBJ2-3; 9 bases agree with TRBD2. CDR1 is MNHEY, CDR2 SVGAGI, per germline. This CDR3 has 16 amino acids. Trimming at V came to 1 base and at J to 3 bases, leaving 5 bases not matched to a gene. The CDR3, as DNA: TGTGCCAGCAGTTACTTTGGCGGGAGGGCGACAGATACGCAGTATTTT. It is translated as CASSYFGGRATDTQYF.